The present entry profiles one TCR beta chain with its context. Its matching antigen is unknown. Primers: 60 Vbeta forward and 13 Jbeta reverse. Libraries were prepared by immunoSEQ multiplex PCR; TCRdb keeps only in-frame clonotypes and omits some of them. Of over 30,000 clones in the sample, 55% to 80% were seen once. The entry originates in a study of cytomegalovirus exposure and HLA in healthy donors. CDR1 and CDR2 (germline): SGHKS, YYEKEE (reference sequence). Trimming took off 4 bases at V and 5 bases at J, with 16 bases between the two ends. The CDR3 runs 15 residues. Broader study findings: In a later analysis, CMV-associated beta chains were mostly HLA-associated, it appeared. Researchers catalogued over 150 TCR beta chains as cytomegalovirus-associated. Rarity held for most TCR sequences, but there were some public TCRs that occurred in many donors.

Unrecorded immune exposure was likely among donors, who were nominally healthy when sampled. The clonotype comes from a man aged 35 to 55 in good health and CMV-seropositive. V is TRBV5-5 and J is TRBJ1-5; D may be TRBD1 (6 bases). The sequenced sample consisted of PBMCs. The CDR3 sequence: CASSPEGGTYQPQHF. DNA of the CDR3: TGTGCCAGCAGCCCCGAGGGGGGGACCTATCAGCCCCAGCATTTT.